A single sample is the source of the 29 T cell receptor beta chains below, sequenced in a study of blood T cells in healthy people across ages. A sample-barcoded 5' primer and a J-beta primer mix were used in a second PCR of roughly 6 to 12 cycles. TCRdb used MiXCR to reprocess the 5' RACE reads, holding one entry per CDR3 protein. This sample has some 1,000,000 distinct CDR3 sequences; about 23% occur once, and the top ten carry less than 0.85%. This sample was shared with a second study, whose subject was T cells of mothers and their children.

The sequenced sample consisted of blood. The receptors were gathered from a girl between 2 and 10 years old in good health.

The gene calls are TRBV7-9 and TRBJ2-5; D gene uncertain. Germline V gene data show CDR1 as SEHNR and CDR2 as FQNEAQ (reference sequence). There are 15 residues in the CDR3. Deletions cut 1 base from V and 0 bases from J, with 9 bases between. Written as DNA, the CDR3 is TGTGCCAGCAGCTTAGGTTTCGGCTACCAAGAGACCCAGTACTTC. Its translation: CASSLGFGYQETQYF.

The V gene is TRBV6-2 or TRBV6-3, the J gene TRBJ2-1, with 7 bases aligning to TRBD2. V was clipped by 2 bases and J by 4 bases; unmatched bases: 5. Looked up from germline, CDR1 is MNHEY and CDR2 is SVGEGT. The CDR3 spans 15 residues. The DNA of the CDR3 is TGTGCCAGCAGTTACGCGGGGGTGGGGTACAATGAGCAGTTCTTC. Its translation: CASSYAGVGYNEQFF.

The chain has TRBV2 and TRBJ2-7, with 7 bases that match TRBD1. The junction had 7 bases not matched to a gene; V was cut back by 6 bases and J by 5 bases. The CDR3 has 13 residues. From germline, CDR1 is SNHLY and CDR2 FYNNEI. DNA of the CDR3: TGTGCCAGCAGCGCGACAGGGAAGAACGAGCAGTACTTC. Protein sequence: CASSATGKNEQYF.

Ten or more counts support this clonotype. The V gene is TRBV12-3 or TRBV12-4, the J gene TRBJ2-4; 10 positions agree with TRBD2. CDR3 size: 16 residues. The ends lost 3 bases at V and 6 bases at J; junction bases unmatched: 8. The CDR3 region has the DNA TGTGCCAGCAGTTTTGGCCCTAGCGGGAGTGGAAACATTCAGTACTTC. It specifies CASSFGPSGSGNIQYF.

A note on this clonotype: Mismatch with germline at one junction end may stem from a read error. The V and J genes are TRBV27 and TRBJ2-7; the D gene is possibly TRBD1 (5 bases). The V gene's germline CDR1 is MNHEY and CDR2 SMNVEV (reference sequence). The CDR3 has 14 residues. For the CDR3, the DNA is TGTGCCAGCAGTTTATCGGGCAGGGTCGCACTTCGTCACTTC. As protein: CASSLSGRVALRHF.

This clonotype has ten or more counts. CDR3 nucleotides: TGTGCCAGCAGTTTTACTAGCGGGGCTTTAAATGAGCAGTTCTTC. Its protein product is CASSFTSGALNEQFF. J is TRBJ2-1 and V is TRBV6-5; 10 bases fit TRBD2. The CDR3 loop spans 15 amino acids. Trimming removed 4 bases from V and 7 bases from J; junction bases left unmatched: 7. Germline-derived CDR1 and CDR2 are MNHEY and SVGAGI.

The chain joins TRBV5-6 to TRBJ2-5; perhaps TRBD1 as D (6 bases). This CDR3 is 14 amino acids long. The V and J ends lost 3 bases and 4 bases respectively, with 13 bases between them. Germline V lookup: CDR1 SGHDT, CDR2 YYEEEE. The CDR3 DNA is TGTGCCAGCAGCTCCCGGGACATAATAGAGACCCAGTACTTC. It codes for CASSSRDIIETQYF.

This clonotype came up a few times. The V gene is TRBV24-1, the J gene TRBJ2-3, with D uncertain. V lost 4 bases and J lost 6, with 7 bases in between. The germline gives CDR1 KGHDR, CDR2 SFDVKD. The length of the CDR3 is 12 residues. The CDR3 DNA follows: TGTGCCACCAGTGACAACTCTGATACGCAGTATTTT. It is translated as CATSDNSDTQYF.

The V and J genes are TRBV18 and TRBJ2-6; D not certain. V was pared by 3 bases and J by 2 bases, with 8 bases between. There are 15 residues in the CDR3. Germline-derived CDR1 and CDR2 are KGHSH and LQKENI. CDR3 DNA sequence: TGTGCCAGCTCACCGGCAAGAGCTGGGGCCAACGTCCTGACTTTC. Its protein is CASSPARAGANVLTF.

This clonotype has a handful of counts. The rearrangement joins TRBV6-5 to TRBJ2-4, with D perhaps assigned TRBD1 or TRBD2 (7 bases each). Germline CDR1 reads MNHEY; CDR2 reads SVGAGI. V was trimmed by 11 bases and J by 9 bases, leaving 26 bases between them. The CDR3 spans 15 residues. The CDR3 spells CASELAWGGTVIQYF. CDR3 in DNA: TGTGCCTCGGAACTGGCCTGGGGGGGGACAGTCATTCAGTACTTC.

The chain has TRBV11-1 and TRBJ2-1; 14 bases align to TRBD2. The CDR3 is 18 amino acids. CDR1 and CDR2 (germline): SGHAT, FQDESV (reference sequence). J gave up 1 base and V 5 bases, and 7 bases lay outside the gene matches. The CDR3 nucleotides read TGTGCCAGCAGCACGGGACTAGCGGGAGACAGTTCCTACAATGAGCAGTTCTTC. Protein product: CASSTGLAGDSSYNEQFF.

In this sample, this clonotype turned up a few times. This chain links TRBV7-9 with TRBJ2-2; 14 bases are shared with TRBD2. Trimming cost V 1 base and J 7 bases; bases outside gene matches: 5. The CDR3 has 17 amino acids. Germline-derived CDR1 and CDR2 are SEHNR and FQNEAQ (reference sequence). Here the CDR3 reads CASSLGGLAGVVGELFF. The CDR3 DNA is TGTGCCAGCAGCTTAGGGGGACTAGCGGGAGTCGTCGGGGAGCTGTTTTTT.

The chain uses TRBV20-1 and TRBJ2-1, with D tentatively TRBD1 (5 bases). The last part of the DNA fits TRBJ2-7 better; the J call may be wrong. CDR1 DFQATT and CDR2 SNEGSKA come from the germline V gene (reference sequence). The CDR3 runs to 13 residues. For the CDR3, the DNA is TGCAGTGCTAGAGAGCCAGGGACCTACGAGCAGTACTTC. Translation: CSAREPGTYEQYF.

This clonotype was counted a few times. This chain joins TRBV7-9 and TRBJ2-5; 12 bases are shared with TRBD2. The ends lost 5 bases at V and 2 bases at J; junction bases unmatched: 6. The CDR3 extends over 16 amino acids. CDR1 is SEHNR and CDR2 is FQNEAQ in the germline V gene (reference sequence). CDR3 protein: CASSAPSGGGQETQYF. The CDR3 DNA reads as TGTGCCAGCAGCGCCCCTAGCGGGGGGGGGCAAGAGACCCAGTACTTC.

This clonotype has just a few counts. The chain carries TRBV3-1 and TRBJ1-4; the D gene is possibly TRBD1 (5 bases). Germline assignment: CDR1 LGHDT and CDR2 YNNKEL (reference sequence). With 3 bases removed from V and 7 bases from J, the gap between germline ends came to 18 bases. The CDR3 is made up of 16 amino acids. For the CDR3, the DNA is TGTGCCAGCAGCCAGTCCGCTGGGGGTTTCGGTGAAAAACTGTTTTTT. Its protein product is CASSQSAGGFGEKLFF.

Only a few counts were recorded for this clonotype. V is TRBV12-3 or TRBV12-4 and J is TRBJ2-3; unclear D gene. The CDR3 runs 12 residues. Trimming shortened V by 3 bases and J by 5 bases, and 6 bases separated the two germline ends. The CDR3 here is CASSLSEDTQYF. The CDR3 DNA sequence: TGTGCCAGCAGTTTGAGTGAAGATACGCAGTATTTT.

This clonotype was detected a few times. V usage is TRBV5-5 and J usage is TRBJ2-7, with unresolved D. The CDR3 has 12 amino acids. Deletions cut 3 bases from V and 4 bases from J, with 8 bases between. From germline, CDR1 is SGHKS and CDR2 YYEKEE (reference sequence). The CDR3 loop reads CASSSPIYEQYF. DNA for the CDR3: TGTGCCAGCAGCTCCCCTATATACGAGCAGTACTTC.

This clonotype showed up just a few times. The chain is built from TRBV20-1 and TRBJ2-7; D gene uncertain. Trimming took 6 bases from V and 6 from J, leaving 18 bases between them. CDR1 and CDR2 (germline): DFQATT, SNEGSKA (reference sequence). The CDR3 extends over 13 amino acids. The CDR3: CSAQTGPGSEQYF. CDR3 coding DNA: TGCAGTGCCCAGACCGGGCCTGGAAGCGAGCAGTACTTC.

CDR3 bases: TGCAGTGTCAGGGGCCGGGACTCCTGGAACGAGCAGTACTTC. Translation gives CSVRGRDSWNEQYF. This chain joins TRBV20-1 and TRBJ2-7; D is possibly TRBD1 or TRBD2 (6 bases each). The V end lost 7 bases, the J end lost 5 bases, and 21 bases lay between the germline ends. Germline V lookup: CDR1 DFQATT, CDR2 SNEGSKA (reference sequence). The CDR3 has 14 residues.

The genes are TRBV13 and TRBJ2-5, with 7 nucleotides matching TRBD2. Germline assignment: CDR1 PRHDT and CDR2 FYEKMQ (reference sequence). V was pared by 7 bases and J by 4 bases, with 9 bases of the junction left unmatched. The CDR3 spans 14 residues. CDR3 residues: CASTPGGGIETQYF. The CDR3 bases are TGTGCCAGCACTCCGGGAGGTGGAATAGAGACCCAGTACTTC.

The table lists this clonotype with a few counts. The chain joins TRBV20-1 to TRBJ1-1; tentatively, D is TRBD1 (5 bases). The CDR3 consists of 12 residues. V lost 5 bases and J 2 bases, leaving 9 bases between the germline ends. From germline, CDR1 is DFQATT and CDR2 SNEGSKA (reference sequence). The CDR3 nucleotides read TGCAGTGCTGCCAGGGATAACACTGAAGCTTTCTTT. The encoded protein is CSAARDNTEAFF.

The chain couples TRBV2 to TRBJ1-5, with D uncertain. The CDR3 has 12 amino acids. Germline CDR1 reads SNHLY; CDR2 reads FYNNEI. Deletions cut 7 bases from V and 6 bases from J, with 10 bases between. In DNA, the CDR3 is TGTGCCAGCACGGAAGGGAGTCAGCCCCAGCATTTT. It codes for CASTEGSQPQHF.

This clonotype was seen a few times. This sequence joins TRBV20-1 and TRBJ2-4; D is unclear. Germline values: CDR1 DFQATT, CDR2 SNEGSKA (reference sequence). Trimming stripped 1 base from V and 0 bases from J, with 7 bases between. CDR3 length: 14 residues. The CDR3 DNA is TGCAGTGCTAGAGCGGCGGAAGCCAAAAACATTCAGTACTTC. This gives the protein CSARAAEAKNIQYF.

The chain employs TRBV4-3 and TRBJ1-1, with D maybe TRBD1 (5 bases). Germline V gene sequence: CDR1 LGHNA, CDR2 YSLEER. The CDR3 is 14 residues long. With 1 base removed from V and 7 bases from J, the gap between germline ends came to 13 bases. The CDR3 reads CASSQGGESNEAFF. DNA for the CDR3: TGCGCCAGCAGCCAAGGGGGGGAGTCAAATGAAGCTTTCTTT.

CDR3 nucleotide sequence: TGTGCCAGCAGTTATTCCGGGACAGGGGCTAGGGAGCAGTACTTC. Translated: CASSYSGTGAREQYF. V is TRBV12-3 or TRBV12-4 and J is TRBJ2-7, with 10 positions matching TRBD1. J was trimmed by 7 bases and V by 4 bases; bases with no gene match: 10. CDR3 length: 15 amino acids.

This clonotype was counted between two and nine times. This rearrangement joins TRBV7-9 to TRBJ1-4; D may be TRBD1 (6 bases). The CDR3 has 15 residues. Trimming left V 3 bases short and J 4 bases short, with 12 bases between. The germline V gene encodes CDR1 SEHNR and CDR2 FQNEAQ (reference sequence). CDR3 nucleotides: TGTGCCAGCAGCTTCTCGGGGGCGATTAATGAAAAACTGTTTTTT. This encodes CASSFSGAINEKLFF.

This clonotype was seen a few times. V and J are TRBV3-1 and TRBJ2-7; D unresolved. The CDR3 consists of 18 residues. CDR1 and CDR2 (germline): LGHDT, YNNKEL (reference sequence). V shed 4 bases and J shed 1 base, with 23 bases lying between them. In DNA, the CDR3 is TGTGCCAGCAGCCCACAAGAGGCATCAGGTCCCATTTCCTACGAGCAGTACTTC. Its translation: CASSPQEASGPISYEQYF.

This clonotype showed up just a few times. The chain uses TRBV20-1 and TRBJ2-1; 7 positions agree with TRBD2. Germline V gives CDR1 DFQATT, CDR2 SNEGSKA (reference sequence). This CDR3 is built from 15 residues. Unmatched junction bases numbered 5, after V lost 0 bases and J lost 3 bases. In DNA, the CDR3 is TGCAGTGCTAGAGATGTGCGGGAGAGCTACAATGAGCAGTTCTTC. Translated, it gives CSARDVRESYNEQFF.

This clonotype has a handful of counts. The chain links TRBV21-1 to TRBJ1-2; the DNA was not compared with TRBD1, the D call given in the table. TRBV21-1 is designated a pseudogene. This CDR3 spans 14 amino acids. CDR3 residues: CASRGGTANYGYTF. The DNA of the CDR3 is TGTGCCAGCAGGGGCGGGACAGCTAACTATGGCTACACCTTC.